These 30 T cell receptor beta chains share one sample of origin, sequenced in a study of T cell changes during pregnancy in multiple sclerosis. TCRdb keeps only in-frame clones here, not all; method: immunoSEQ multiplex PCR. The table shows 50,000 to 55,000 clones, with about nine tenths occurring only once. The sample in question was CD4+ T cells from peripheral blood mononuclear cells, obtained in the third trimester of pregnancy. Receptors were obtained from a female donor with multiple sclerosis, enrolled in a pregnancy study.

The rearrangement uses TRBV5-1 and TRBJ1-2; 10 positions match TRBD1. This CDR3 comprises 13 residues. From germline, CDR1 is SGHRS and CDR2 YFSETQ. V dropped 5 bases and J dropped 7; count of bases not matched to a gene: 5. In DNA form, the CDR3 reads TGCGCCAGCAGGCCGGGACAGGGGCCTGGCTACACCTTC. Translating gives CASRPGQGPGYTF.

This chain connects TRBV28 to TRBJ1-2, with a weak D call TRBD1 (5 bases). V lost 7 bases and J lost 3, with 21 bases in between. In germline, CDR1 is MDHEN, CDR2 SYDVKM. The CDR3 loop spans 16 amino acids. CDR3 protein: CASTLSIGGLYYGYTF. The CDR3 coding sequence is TGTGCCAGCACCTTATCTATCGGGGGACTCTACTATGGCTACACCTTC.

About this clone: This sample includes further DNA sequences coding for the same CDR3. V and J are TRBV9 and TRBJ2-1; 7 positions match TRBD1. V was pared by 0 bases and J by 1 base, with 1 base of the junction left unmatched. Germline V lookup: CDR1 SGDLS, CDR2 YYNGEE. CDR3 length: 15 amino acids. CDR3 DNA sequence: TGTGCCAGCAGCGTAGGACAGGGATCCTACAATGAGCAGTTCTTC. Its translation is CASSVGQGSYNEQFF.

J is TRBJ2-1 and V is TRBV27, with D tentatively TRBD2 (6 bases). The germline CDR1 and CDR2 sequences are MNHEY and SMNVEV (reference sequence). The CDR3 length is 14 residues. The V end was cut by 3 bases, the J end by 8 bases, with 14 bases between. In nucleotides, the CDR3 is TGTGCCAGCAGTTTCCAGCGGGCTCACGATGAGCAGTTCTTC. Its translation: CASSFQRAHDEQFF.

The CDR3, as DNA: TGTGCCAGCAGCCCCCAGGACAGACCCAATCAGCCCCAGCATTTT. Its translation: CASSPQDRPNQPQHF. The chain links TRBV27 to TRBJ1-5, with a weak D call TRBD1 (6 bases). V lost 6 bases, J lost 3 bases, and 15 bases lay in between. CDR1 MNHEY and CDR2 SMNVEV come from the germline V gene (reference sequence). The CDR3 is made up of 15 amino acids.

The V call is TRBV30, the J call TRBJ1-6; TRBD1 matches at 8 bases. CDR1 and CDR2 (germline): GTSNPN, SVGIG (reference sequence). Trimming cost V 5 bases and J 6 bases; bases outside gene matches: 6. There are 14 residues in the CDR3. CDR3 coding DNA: TGTGCCTGGGCAGGGGGCGGTTTTAATTCACCCCTCCACTTT. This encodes CAWAGGGFNSPLHF.

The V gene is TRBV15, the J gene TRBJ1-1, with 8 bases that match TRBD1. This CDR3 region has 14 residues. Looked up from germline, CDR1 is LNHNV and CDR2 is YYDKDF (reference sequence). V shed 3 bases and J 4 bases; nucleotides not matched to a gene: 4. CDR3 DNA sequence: TGTGCCACCAGCAGCAGGGGGCAGGCCACTGAAGCTTTCTTT. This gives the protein CATSSRGQATEAFF.

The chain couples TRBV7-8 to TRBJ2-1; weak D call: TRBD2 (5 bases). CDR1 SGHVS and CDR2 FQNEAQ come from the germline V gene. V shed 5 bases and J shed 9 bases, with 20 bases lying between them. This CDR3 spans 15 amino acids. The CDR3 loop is CASSPRRVDRLEQFF. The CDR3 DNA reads TGTGCCAGCAGCCCAAGGCGGGTAGACCGGCTTGAGCAGTTCTTC.

CDR3: CASSSGGGQAGKLFF. The CDR3 DNA sequence: TGTGCCAGCAGCTCGGGGGGCGGCCAGGCGGGAAAACTGTTTTTT. V gene TRBV9 combines with J gene TRBJ1-4; possibly TRBD1 for D (6 bases). Germline V gene data show CDR1 as SGDLS and CDR2 as YYNGEE. The CDR3 covers 15 residues. V was pared by 4 bases and J by 10 bases, with 20 bases between.

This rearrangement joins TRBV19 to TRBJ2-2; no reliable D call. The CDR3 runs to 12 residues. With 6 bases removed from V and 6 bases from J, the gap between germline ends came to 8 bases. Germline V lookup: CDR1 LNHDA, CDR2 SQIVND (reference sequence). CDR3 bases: TGTGCCAGTAGATCGCGATCCGGGGAGCTGTTTTTT. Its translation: CASRSRSGELFF.

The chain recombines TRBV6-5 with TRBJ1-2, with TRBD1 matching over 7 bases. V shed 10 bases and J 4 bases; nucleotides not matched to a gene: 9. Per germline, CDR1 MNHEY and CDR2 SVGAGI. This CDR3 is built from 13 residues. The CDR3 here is CAIGKGAGYGYTF. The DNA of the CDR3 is TGTGCCATAGGCAAGGGGGCCGGCTATGGCTACACCTTC.

DNA for the CDR3: TGTGCCAGCAGCTTGCTACTGACCCAGGGAACAGATACGCAGTATTTT. Residues: CASSLLLTQGTDTQYF. The V gene is TRBV5-6, the J gene TRBJ2-3; tentatively, D is TRBD1 (5 bases). V dropped 1 base and J dropped 3 bases, with 15 bases sitting between them. CDR3 length equals 16 residues. Germline V gene data show CDR1 as SGHDT and CDR2 as YYEEEE.

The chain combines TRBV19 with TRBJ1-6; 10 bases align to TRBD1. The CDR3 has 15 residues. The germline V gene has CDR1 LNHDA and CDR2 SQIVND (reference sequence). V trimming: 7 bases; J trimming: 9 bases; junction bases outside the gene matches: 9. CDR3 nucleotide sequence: TGTGCCAGTACCCAATGGGACAGGGGAGGTTCACCCCTCCACTTT. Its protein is CASTQWDRGGSPLHF.

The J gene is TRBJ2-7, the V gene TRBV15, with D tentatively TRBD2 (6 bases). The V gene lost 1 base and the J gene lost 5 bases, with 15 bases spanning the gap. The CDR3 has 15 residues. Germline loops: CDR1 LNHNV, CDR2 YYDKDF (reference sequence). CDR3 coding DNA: TGTGCCACCAGCAGAGGACGGAGGGGCTTCGACGAGCAGTACTTC. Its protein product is CATSRGRRGFDEQYF.

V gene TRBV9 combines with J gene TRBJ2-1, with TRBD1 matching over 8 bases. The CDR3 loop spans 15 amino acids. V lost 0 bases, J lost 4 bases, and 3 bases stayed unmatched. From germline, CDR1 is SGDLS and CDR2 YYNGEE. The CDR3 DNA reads TGTGCCAGCAGCGTAGCAGGGGGCAGGTACAATGAGCAGTTCTTC. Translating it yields CASSVAGGRYNEQFF.

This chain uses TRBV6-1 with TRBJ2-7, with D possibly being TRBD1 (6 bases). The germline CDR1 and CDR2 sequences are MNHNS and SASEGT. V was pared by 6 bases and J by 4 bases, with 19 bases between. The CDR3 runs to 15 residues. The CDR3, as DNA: TGTGCCAGCAGCGTGACAGGTATGGTCGGGTACGAGCAGTACTTC. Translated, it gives CASSVTGMVGYEQYF.

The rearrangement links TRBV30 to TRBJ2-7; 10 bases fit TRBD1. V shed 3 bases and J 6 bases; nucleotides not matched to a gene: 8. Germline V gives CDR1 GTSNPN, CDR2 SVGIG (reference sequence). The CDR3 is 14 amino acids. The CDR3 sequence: CAWRPDRGLTEQYF. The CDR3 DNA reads TGTGCCTGGAGACCAGACAGGGGGCTGACCGAGCAGTACTTC.

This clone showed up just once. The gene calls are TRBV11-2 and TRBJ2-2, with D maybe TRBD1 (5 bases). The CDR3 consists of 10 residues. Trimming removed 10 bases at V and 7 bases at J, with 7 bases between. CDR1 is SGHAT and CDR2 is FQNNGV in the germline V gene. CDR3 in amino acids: CATGRGELFF. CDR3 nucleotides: TGTGCCACAGGGCGCGGGGAGCTGTTTTTT.

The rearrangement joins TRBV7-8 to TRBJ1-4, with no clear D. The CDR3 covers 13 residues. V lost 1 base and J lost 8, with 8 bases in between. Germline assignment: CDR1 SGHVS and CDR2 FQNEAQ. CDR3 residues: CASSLGELEKLFF. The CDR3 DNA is TGTGCCAGCAGCTTAGGCGAATTAGAAAAACTGTTTTTT.

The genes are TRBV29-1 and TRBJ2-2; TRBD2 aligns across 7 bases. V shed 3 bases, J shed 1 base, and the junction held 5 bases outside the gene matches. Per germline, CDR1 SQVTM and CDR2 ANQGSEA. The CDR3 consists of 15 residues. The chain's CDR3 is CSVEASGLNTGELFF. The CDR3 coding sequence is TGCAGCGTTGAGGCTAGCGGATTGAACACCGGGGAGCTGTTTTTT.

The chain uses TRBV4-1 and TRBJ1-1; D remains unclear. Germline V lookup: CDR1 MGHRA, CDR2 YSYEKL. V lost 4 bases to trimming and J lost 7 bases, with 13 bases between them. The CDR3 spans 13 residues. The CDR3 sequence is CASSPLGRIEAFF. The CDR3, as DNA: TGCGCCAGCAGCCCCCTCGGTCGAATTGAAGCTTTCTTT.

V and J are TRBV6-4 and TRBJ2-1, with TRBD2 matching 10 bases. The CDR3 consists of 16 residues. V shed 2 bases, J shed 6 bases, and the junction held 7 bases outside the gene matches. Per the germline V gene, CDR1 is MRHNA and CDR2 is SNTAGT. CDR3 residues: CASSDRLAGGPNEQFF. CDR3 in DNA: TGTGCCAGCAGTGACCGACTAGCGGGCGGGCCCAATGAGCAGTTCTTC.

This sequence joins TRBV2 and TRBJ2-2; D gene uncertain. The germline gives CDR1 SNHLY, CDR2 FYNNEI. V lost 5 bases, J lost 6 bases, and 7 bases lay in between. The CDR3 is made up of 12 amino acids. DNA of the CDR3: TGTGCCAGCAGTCTTAGTTCCGGGGAGCTGTTTTTT. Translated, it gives CASSLSSGELFF.

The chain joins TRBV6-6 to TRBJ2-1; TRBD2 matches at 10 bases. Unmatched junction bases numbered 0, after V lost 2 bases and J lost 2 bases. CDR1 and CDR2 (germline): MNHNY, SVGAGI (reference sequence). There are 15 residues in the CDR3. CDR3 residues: CASSYTSGAYNEQFF. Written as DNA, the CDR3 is TGTGCCAGCAGTTACACTAGCGGGGCCTACAATGAGCAGTTCTTC.

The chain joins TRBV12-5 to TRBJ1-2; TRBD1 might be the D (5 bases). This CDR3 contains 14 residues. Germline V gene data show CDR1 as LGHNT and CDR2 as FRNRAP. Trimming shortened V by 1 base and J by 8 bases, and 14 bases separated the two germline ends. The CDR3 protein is CASGLGTQGAGYTF. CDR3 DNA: TGTGCTAGTGGTTTGGGAACCCAGGGTGCAGGCTACACCTTC.

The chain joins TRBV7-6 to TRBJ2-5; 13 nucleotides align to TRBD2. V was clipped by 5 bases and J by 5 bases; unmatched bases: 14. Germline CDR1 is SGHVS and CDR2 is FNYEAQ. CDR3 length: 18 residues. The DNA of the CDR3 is TGTGCCAGCAGCCCAGGGGGACTAGCGGGGCCGCGGGGGGAGACCCAGTACTTC. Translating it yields CASSPGGLAGPRGETQYF.

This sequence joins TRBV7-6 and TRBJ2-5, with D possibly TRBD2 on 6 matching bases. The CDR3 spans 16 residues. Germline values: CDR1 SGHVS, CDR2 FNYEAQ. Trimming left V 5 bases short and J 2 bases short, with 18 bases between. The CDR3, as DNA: TGTGCCAGCAGCCACGGGGGAGCCGGAAAGCAAGAGACCCAGTACTTC. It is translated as CASSHGGAGKQETQYF.

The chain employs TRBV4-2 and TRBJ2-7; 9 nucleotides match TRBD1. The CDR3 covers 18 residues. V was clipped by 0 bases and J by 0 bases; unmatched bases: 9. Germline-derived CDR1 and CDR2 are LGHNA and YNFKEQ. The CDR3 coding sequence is TGTGCCAGCAGCCAAGATCTTTCGGGGACAGGGCTCTCCTACGAGCAGTACTTC. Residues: CASSQDLSGTGLSYEQYF.

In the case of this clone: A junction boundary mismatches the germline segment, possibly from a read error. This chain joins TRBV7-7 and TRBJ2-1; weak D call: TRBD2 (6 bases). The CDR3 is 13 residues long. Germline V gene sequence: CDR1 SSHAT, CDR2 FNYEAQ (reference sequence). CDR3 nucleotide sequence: TGTGCTAGCAGCTTAGCCCCGGAGGGCGAGCAGTTCTTC. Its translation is CASSLAPEGEQFF.

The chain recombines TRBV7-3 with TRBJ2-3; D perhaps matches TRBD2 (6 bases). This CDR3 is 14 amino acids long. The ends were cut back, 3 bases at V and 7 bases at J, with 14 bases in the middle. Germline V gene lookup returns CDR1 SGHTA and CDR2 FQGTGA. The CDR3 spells CASSLAGSSHTQYF. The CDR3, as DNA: TGTGCCAGCAGCTTGGCCGGGAGCTCGCATACGCAGTATTTT.